This T cell receptor beta chain appears in the sequencing data of a study of T-cell memory formation after mild COVID-19. Study details: TCR clustering was largely donor specific. Findings and caveats of the study: Among contracting clones, CD4+ were mainly CM/EM and CD8+ enriched in EMRA. That cross-reactive memory joined was suggested by some responding clones appearing in pre-infection memory. Clones that got smaller from day 15 to 85 had even CD4/CD8, while clones growing later tipped toward CD4+.

CDR3 size: 12 residues. The ends were cut back, 2 bases at V and 7 bases at J, with 9 bases in the middle. A word on this clonotype: Its antigen is as yet unknown.

TCRdb fed the 5' RACE reads into MiXCR, producing one record per CDR3 protein. The data contain about 440,000 distinct CDR3 sequences, around 20% of them singletons. The V and J genes are TRBV12-3 or TRBV12-4 and TRBJ2-7, with D uncertain. The sequence derives from an adult woman who had mild COVID-19 (a few samples of this study predate the infection). Cell type and time point are not known. Material: PBMCs or a T cell subset sorted from them (not recorded which). The CDR3 sequence is CASSLFLQEQYF. CDR3 nucleotide sequence: TGTGCCAGCAGTTTATTTTTACAAGAGCAGTACTTC.